The entry below describes one TCR beta chain. Its matching antigen is unknown. The germline gene is not matched at one end of the junction; a read error may be the cause. Each donor was a healthy Caucasian individual from Russia, aged about 6 to 100. Total RNA extracted from each sample amounted to at least 6 micrograms. The data originate from a study of blood T cells in healthy people across ages. Whole-study findings and limits: Unknown donor CMV status possibly confounded expanded clonotype changes.

The CDR3 consists of 11 residues. CDR1 and CDR2 from the germline V gene are SQVTM and ANQGSEA. A second PCR of 7 to 11 cycles used a sample-barcoded 5' primer and a J-beta primer mix. MiXCR, applied by TCRdb to the 5' RACE reads, yields one record per CDR3 protein. The data contain about 670,000 distinct CDR3 sequences, over 40% of them singletons. This chain links TRBV29-1 with TRBJ2-2, with unresolved D. The sample taken for sequencing was blood. This TCR was recovered from a woman of 80 years or more in good health. CDR3 bases: TGCAGCGCTACGAAAACCGGGGAGCTGTTTTTT. It encodes CSATKTGELFF.